This T cell receptor (beta chain) was retrieved from a study of blood T cell repertoires in COVID-19. With regard to this clone: The identical CDR3 is also encoded by other nucleotide sequences in the sample.

Trimming stripped 0 bases from V and 0 bases from J, with 6 bases between. Germline V gene sequence: CDR1 SGHRS, CDR2 YFSETQ. The CDR3 runs 14 residues. Per the authors' pipeline: For nucleated cells, counts were estimated from reference gene primer amplification. Using immunoSEQ multiplex PCR, the repertoire was profiled, and TCRdb retains in-frame clones only, with some absent. Clonal size and the V and J genes are those of that table, whereas D and trimming came from the DNA. The sample holds a few hundred thousand clones; roughly 91% are singletons and the top ten take 1%. Sequences were obtained from peripheral blood. The V and J genes are TRBV5-1 and TRBJ1-1; D is undetermined. This receptor was taken from a man in his forties or fifties with active or convalescent COVID-19. The DNA of the CDR3 is TGCGCCAGCAGCTTGGGGTCAGTGAACACTGAAGCTTTCTTT. It specifies CASSLGSVNTEAFF.